Listed here are 3 T cell receptor beta chains from one sample, sequenced in a study of blood T cells in healthy people across ages (dated by TCRdb to the mid-2010s). The library came from 5' RACE. Sequencing was performed on an Illumina HiSeq 2500. The second PCR ran for roughly 6 to 11 cycles and used a J-beta primer mix along with a sample-barcoded 5' primer. TCRdb took the public reads, trimmed them with fastp at Q25, ran MiXCR for clone calling and kept in-frame beta chains. Records with the same CDR3 protein are collapsed into one entry carrying the most frequent genes and DNA. For this sample the table gives fewer than 1,000,000 distinct CDR3 sequences, of which around half were detected only once. The ten largest clones add up to 15% to 20% of the sample. The specimen sequenced was blood. The receptors were sampled from a man aged 80 or over in good health.

For the CDR3, the DNA is TGTGCCAGCAGCCCACAGGGAGTTGAGCAGTTCTTC. Translating gives CASSPQGVEQFF. The rearrangement uses TRBV28 and TRBJ2-1; D is perhaps TRBD1 (6 bases). There are 12 residues in the CDR3. The germline V gene encodes CDR1 MDHEN and CDR2 SYDVKM. Trimming cost V 6 bases and J 9 bases, with 12 bases left between them.

In this sample, this clonotype turned up a few times. This chain links TRBV12-3 or TRBV12-4 with TRBJ1-6; D remains ambiguous. This CDR3 is 15 amino acids long. Trimming pared 8 bases from V and 9 bases from J, leaving 20 bases between. CDR3 DNA sequence: TGTGCCAGCTCCCCAAGTGCAATCACGGCTTCACCCCTCCACTTT. Protein sequence: CASSPSAITASPLHF.

This clonotype was seen at least ten times. J is TRBJ2-1 and V is TRBV24-1; no firm D call. Trimming stripped 5 bases from V and 3 bases from J, with 13 bases between. The CDR3 contains 15 residues. CDR1 and CDR2 (germline): KGHDR, SFDVKD. CDR3 amino acids: CATSGRDLNYNEQFF. CDR3 nucleotides: TGTGCCACCAGTGGTCGCGACCTTAACTACAATGAGCAGTTCTTC.